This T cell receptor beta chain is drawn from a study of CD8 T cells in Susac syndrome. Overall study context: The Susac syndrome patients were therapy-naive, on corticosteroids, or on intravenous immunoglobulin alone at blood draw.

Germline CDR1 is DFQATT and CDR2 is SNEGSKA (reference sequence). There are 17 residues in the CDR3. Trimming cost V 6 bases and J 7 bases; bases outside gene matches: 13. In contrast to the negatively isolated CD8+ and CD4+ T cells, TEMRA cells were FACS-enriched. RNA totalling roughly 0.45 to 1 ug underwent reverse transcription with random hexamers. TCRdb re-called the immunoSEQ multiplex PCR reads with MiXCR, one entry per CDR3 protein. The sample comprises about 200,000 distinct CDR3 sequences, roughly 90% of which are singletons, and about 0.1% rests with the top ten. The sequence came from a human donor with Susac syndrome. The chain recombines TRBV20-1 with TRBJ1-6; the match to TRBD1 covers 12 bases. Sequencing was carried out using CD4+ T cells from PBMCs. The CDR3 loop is CSAVRDRGRLGNSPLHF. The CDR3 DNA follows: TGCAGTGCGGTTCGGGACAGGGGGCGCTTGGGCAATTCACCCCTCCACTTT.